The clone carrying this T cell receptor (beta chain) has at least ten counts. Germline assignment: CDR1 MNHEY and CDR2 SMNVEV (reference sequence). Trimming took 5 bases from V and 5 from J; bases not matched to a gene: 2. This CDR3 is built from 12 residues. The entry originates in a study of T cells in Graves' hyperthyroidism and ophthalmopathy. Authors of the study amplified TCR beta CDR3 regions from RNA transcripts. Using the HTBI primer set, a first-round RT-PCR was run on the TCR CDR3. TCRdb reanalysed the multiplex PCR reads using MiXCR and keeps one entry per CDR3 protein. The sample has 500,000 to 750,000 distinct CDR3 sequences; 15% to 17% are singletons.

The V gene is TRBV27, the J gene TRBJ2-7; 8 bases align to TRBD1. The sequencing input was blood. The receptor comes from a woman aged 30 to 39 with Graves' hyperthyroidism. Here the CDR3 DNA reads TGTGCCAGCAGTACGACAGGGGACGAGCAGTACTTC. Its translation is CASSTTGDEQYF.